This paragraph reports one T cell receptor beta chain. Antigen: not known. Healthy donors had no documented immune events, such as infections, while sampled. The sample originates from a study of identifying expanded T cells in peripheral blood. Overall study results and limits: Differentially abundant clones: 0.95 to 1.5 between replicates, 16.4 at 2 to 3 weeks, 18 to 20 at four.

Measured with immunoSEQ multiplex PCR; TCRdb has only the in-frame clones, and not every one. The data hold about 100,000 clones, with about 89% observed a single time. This CDR3 region has 14 residues. The material sequenced was blood. The gene calls are TRBV12-1 and TRBJ2-3. TRBV12-1 is a pseudogene locus. This TCR came from a person aged 18 to 70 in good health. CDR3 amino acids: CASSPGAATATQYF. For the CDR3, the DNA is TGTGCCAGCAGCCCCGGGGCTGCCACAGCTACGCAGTATTTT.